This TCR beta chain was identified during a study of T cell responses to AZD1222 COVID-19 vaccine. Study results and limitations: It should be noted that donors were predominantly white British and more often female, and clonal diversity was possibly underestimated.

The repertoire was sequenced with immunoSEQ multiplex PCR; TCRdb's copy has only in-frame clones and lacks some. Among 120,000 to 150,000 clones listed, approximately 91% were seen once. In regard to this clone: What it binds is unknown.

The germline V gene has CDR1 LNHNV and CDR2 YYDKDF (reference sequence). V shed 1 base, J shed 2 bases, and the junction held 10 bases outside the gene matches. This CDR3 contains 18 residues. The clonotype originates from an adult who received the AZD1222 COVID-19 vaccine. The material was peripheral blood, obtained 28 days after the second AZD1222 dose. The chain recombines TRBV15 with TRBJ2-7, with TRBD2 identical over 11 bases. In nucleotides, the CDR3 is TGTGCCACCAGCAGAGTTGCACCCGGGACTAGCGGACCCTACGAGCAGTACTTC. Its translation is CATSRVAPGTSGPYEQYF.